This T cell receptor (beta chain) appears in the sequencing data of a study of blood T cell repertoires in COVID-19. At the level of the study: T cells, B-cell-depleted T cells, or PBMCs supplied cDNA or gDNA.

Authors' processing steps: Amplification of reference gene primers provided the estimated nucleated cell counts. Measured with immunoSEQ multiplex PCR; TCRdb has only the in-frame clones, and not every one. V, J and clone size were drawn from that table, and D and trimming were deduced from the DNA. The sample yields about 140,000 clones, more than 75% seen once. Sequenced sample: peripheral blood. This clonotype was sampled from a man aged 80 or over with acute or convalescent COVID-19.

In DNA, the CDR3 is TGTGCCAGCAGCTGGCGACAGGGAGGGCAGTTCTTC. Protein: CASSWRQGGQFF. This chain links TRBV7-2 with TRBJ2-1; D possibly corresponds to TRBD1 (7 bases). The germline V gene has CDR1 SGHTA and CDR2 FQGNSA. The CDR3 spans 12 residues. V shed 4 bases and J shed 12 bases, with 13 bases lying between them.